Listed below are T cell receptor beta chains from one sample, sequenced in a study of OX40 agonist ivuxolimab in advanced cancers. Sequencing used immunoSEQ multiplex PCR; TCRdb keeps in-frame clones, though not all of them. The data hold around 62,000 clones, with 65% to 85% observed a single time. Sequenced material: CD4+ or CD8+ T cells sorted from blood, taken in a trial of the OX40 agonist ivuxolimab. The origin of the receptors is an adult with an advanced solid tumor such as melanoma, head and neck, liver or kidney cancer. CDR3s include the opening cysteine and the closing phenylalanine or tryptophan. The D gene is left open where the match is weak. A clone size is listed for some rows: how often the clone was seen (once, few, many), or a class if it is expanded.

clone size: .; V gene: TRBV14; D gene: TRBD1; J gene: TRBJ1-2; CDR3 DNA: TGTGCCAGCAGCCAGACAGGGACCGTGGGGGGCTACACCTTC; CDR3 protein: CASSQTGTVGGYTF
clone size: few; V gene: TRBV7-3; D gene: TRBD1; J gene: TRBJ1-6; CDR3 DNA: TGTGCCAGCAGCTTAACGGGACAGGGGTATAATTCACCCCTCCACTTT; CDR3 protein: CASSLTGQGYNSPLHF
clone size: .; V gene: TRBV29-1; D gene: .; J gene: TRBJ2-1; CDR3 DNA: TGCAGCGGGGGTCAGGCCTCCTACAATGAGCAGTTCTTC; CDR3 protein: CSGGQASYNEQFF
clone size: once; V gene: TRBV5-6; D gene: .; J gene: TRBJ2-3; CDR3 DNA: TGTGCCAGCAGTCCGGAGGGGATAGCAGATACGCAGTATTTT; CDR3 protein: CASSPEGIADTQYF
clone size: .; V gene: TRBV7-6; D gene: .; J gene: TRBJ2-2; CDR3 DNA: TGTGCCAGCAGCTTAGAATCCAGCCAGGGGCTTACGAGGGCCGGGGAGCTGTTTTTT; CDR3 protein: CASSLESSQGLTRAGELFF
clone size: once; V gene: TRBV4-1; D gene: .; J gene: TRBJ1-3; CDR3 DNA: TGCGCCAGCAGTACAGGAACCTCTGGAAACACCATATATTTT; CDR3 protein: CASSTGTSGNTIYF
clone size: few; V gene: TRBV9; D gene: .; J gene: TRBJ2-7; CDR3 DNA: TGTGCCAGCAGCGTGGATTGGGGTACCAACTACGAGCAGTACTTC; CDR3 protein: CASSVDWGTNYEQYF
clone size: .; V gene: TRBV7-3; D gene: .; J gene: TRBJ1-3; CDR3 DNA: TGTGCCAGCAGCTTAACAGGGGACGGAAACACCATATATTTT; CDR3 protein: CASSLTGDGNTIYF
clone size: .; V gene: TRBV27; D gene: TRBD1; J gene: TRBJ1-2; CDR3 DNA: TGTGCCAGCAGCCGCAACCAGGGACAGCCTGGCTACACCTTC; CDR3 protein: CASSRNQGQPGYTF
clone size: .; V gene: TRBV4-2; D gene: .; J gene: TRBJ1-6; CDR3 DNA: TGTGCCAGCAGCCAAGCGAGGGGGTCACCCCTCCACTTT; CDR3 protein: CASSQARGSPLHF
clone size: .; V gene: TRBV11-2; D gene: .; J gene: TRBJ2-3; CDR3 DNA: TGTGCCAGCAGCAATCCCTATTCCCGAGATACGCAGTATTTT; CDR3 protein: CASSNPYSRDTQYF
clone size: .; V gene: TRBV19; D gene: .; J gene: TRBJ1-1; CDR3 DNA: TGTGCCAGTTCCAATTTGAACACTGAAGCTTTCTTT; CDR3 protein: CASSNLNTEAFF
clone size: once; V gene: TRBV6-5; D gene: TRBD1; J gene: TRBJ1-3; CDR3 DNA: TGTGCCAGCAGAGACAGGGGCTCTGGAAACACCATATATTTT; CDR3 protein: CASRDRGSGNTIYF
clone size: .; V gene: TRBV19; D gene: TRBD2; J gene: TRBJ2-7; CDR3 DNA: TGTGCCAGTAGTCTCAGGGAGGGCTCCTACGAGCAGTACTTC; CDR3 protein: CASSLREGSYEQYF
clone size: .; V gene: TRBV28; D gene: .; J gene: TRBJ1-6; CDR3 DNA: TGTGCCAGCAGAATGACCGGAGTTAATTCACCCCTCCACTTT; CDR3 protein: CASRMTGVNSPLHF
clone size: .; V gene: TRBV6-5; D gene: TRBD1; J gene: TRBJ1-2; CDR3 DNA: TGTGCCAGCAGCGGGACAGGGAAGAACGGCTACACCTTC; CDR3 protein: CASSGTGKNGYTF
clone size: few; V gene: TRBV28; D gene: .; J gene: TRBJ1-5; CDR3 DNA: TGTGCCAGCACCGGCGGGGCGGGACACTATAGCAATCAGCCCCAGCATTTT; CDR3 protein: CASTGGAGHYSNQPQHF
clone size: .; V gene: TRBV28; D gene: .; J gene: TRBJ2-7; CDR3 DNA: TGTGCCAGCAGCTCCCTAGCTGGGGGGCGTGGCGAGCAGTACTTC; CDR3 protein: CASSSLAGGRGEQYF
clone size: .; V gene: TRBV6-5; D gene: .; J gene: TRBJ1-5; CDR3 DNA: TGTGCCAGCGCCACCCATATTAACCAGCCCCAGCATTTT; CDR3 protein: CASATHINQPQHF
clone size: .; V gene: TRBV19; D gene: TRBD1; J gene: TRBJ1-5; CDR3 DNA: TGTGCCAGTAGCTTGGGACAGGCCCTCAATCAGCCCCAGCATTTT; CDR3 protein: CASSLGQALNQPQHF
clone size: .; V gene: TRBV19; D gene: TRBD2; J gene: TRBJ2-3; CDR3 DNA: TGTGCCAGTAGTTATTTAGCGGGGGGCAGGACAGATACGCAGTATTTT; CDR3 protein: CASSYLAGGRTDTQYF
clone size: .; V gene: TRBV2; D gene: .; J gene: TRBJ2-7; CDR3 DNA: TGTGCCAGCAGGGAGACCCTCTACGAGCAGTACTTC; CDR3 protein: CASRETLYEQYF
clone size: once; V gene: TRBV6-5; D gene: .; J gene: TRBJ1-3; CDR3 DNA: TGTGCCAGCAGCACGGGTGGGGGACGAAGAAACACCATATATTTT; CDR3 protein: CASSTGGGRRNTIYF
clone size: .; V gene: TRBV19; D gene: .; J gene: TRBJ1-5; CDR3 DNA: TGTGCCAGTAGCCTAACTAGGACGGGATTAGGCAATCAGCCCCAGCATTTT; CDR3 protein: CASSLTRTGLGNQPQHF
clone size: .; V gene: TRBV5-1; D gene: .; J gene: TRBJ2-3; CDR3 DNA: TGCGCCAGCAGCTTGTGGGGGGGCACAGATACGCAGTATTTT; CDR3 protein: CASSLWGGTDTQYF
clone size: .; V gene: TRBV6-5; D gene: .; J gene: TRBJ2-7; CDR3 DNA: TGTGCCAGCAGTTACTCGGGCGGAGGGGAGCAGTACTTC; CDR3 protein: CASSYSGGGEQYF
clone size: .; V gene: TRBV11-2; D gene: .; J gene: TRBJ2-3; CDR3 DNA: TGTGCCAGCAGCTTCCGCGGACCAACAGATACGCAGTATTTT; CDR3 protein: CASSFRGPTDTQYF
clone size: .; V gene: TRBV7-9; D gene: .; J gene: TRBJ1-1; CDR3 DNA: TGTGCCAGCAGCTTCCAGGGAGGTATCAACACTGAAGCTTTCTTT; CDR3 protein: CASSFQGGINTEAFF
clone size: .; V gene: TRBV19; D gene: .; J gene: TRBJ1-2; CDR3 DNA: TGTGCCAGCAGGGACGCAACTAACTATGGCTACACCTTC; CDR3 protein: CASRDATNYGYTF
clone size: .; V gene: TRBV2; D gene: .; J gene: TRBJ2-7; CDR3 DNA: TGTGCCAGCAGCCCCTTCTACGAGCAGTACTTC; CDR3 protein: CASSPFYEQYF
clone size: few; V gene: TRBV6-6; D gene: TRBD1; J gene: TRBJ1-1; CDR3 DNA: TGTGCCAGCAACAGGGGGAACATGGAAGCTTTCTTT; CDR3 protein: CASNRGNMEAFF
clone size: once; V gene: TRBV5-1; D gene: TRBD2; J gene: TRBJ2-5; CDR3 DNA: TGCGCCAGCAGCTTGGTGTCCAGCGGGGGTCAAGAGACCCAGTACTTC; CDR3 protein: CASSLVSSGGQETQYF
clone size: .; V gene: TRBV6-1; D gene: .; J gene: TRBJ1-4; CDR3 DNA: TGTGCCACCACGGGGGGAGCTAATGAAAAACTGTTTTTT; CDR3 protein: CATTGGANEKLFF
clone size: .; V gene: TRBV28; D gene: TRBD2; J gene: TRBJ2-5; CDR3 DNA: TGTGCCAGCAGTTCGCACTTACTAGCGGGGGGCCGTGGGACCCAGTACTTC; CDR3 protein: CASSSHLLAGGRGTQYF
clone size: .; V gene: TRBV27; D gene: .; J gene: TRBJ1-2; CDR3 DNA: TGTGCCAGCAGCCAAGACTCCTATGGCTACACCTTC; CDR3 protein: CASSQDSYGYTF
clone size: .; V gene: TRBV28; D gene: .; J gene: TRBJ2-2; CDR3 DNA: TGTGCCAGCAGTTTAGGGGGGACAGTCACCGGGGAGCTGTTTTTT; CDR3 protein: CASSLGGTVTGELFF
clone size: .; V gene: TRBV5-1; D gene: .; J gene: TRBJ2-7; CDR3 DNA: TGCGCCAGCAGCTCAACCCTAAACGAGCAGTACTTC; CDR3 protein: CASSSTLNEQYF
clone size: .; V gene: TRBV11-2; D gene: TRBD2; J gene: TRBJ2-3; CDR3 DNA: TGTGCCTGGAGCTTAAGGGGCGGGGGGGGCACAGATACGCAGTATTTT; CDR3 protein: CAWSLRGGGGTDTQYF
clone size: .; V gene: TRBV7-6; D gene: .; J gene: TRBJ2-6; CDR3 DNA: TGTGCCAGCAGCATCGGACATGAATCTACAAAGTCGGGCCAACGTCTGACTTTC; CDR3 protein: CASSIGHESTKSGQRLTF
clone size: .; V gene: TRBV7-9; D gene: .; J gene: TRBJ1-2; CDR3 DNA: TGTGCCAGCAGCTTATCGCGGGAACTCTATGGCTACACCTTC; CDR3 protein: CASSLSRELYGYTF
clone size: .; V gene: TRBV25-1; D gene: .; J gene: TRBJ2-2; CDR3 DNA: TGTGCCAGCAGTAGCACCGGGGAGCTGTTTTTT; CDR3 protein: CASSSTGELFF
clone size: .; V gene: TRBV5-5; D gene: .; J gene: TRBJ2-1; CDR3 DNA: TGTGCCAGCAGCTTGAGGAGGGGCGCGGACAATGAGCAGTTCTTC; CDR3 protein: CASSLRRGADNEQFF